One and the same sample provided the 27 T cell receptor beta chains below, sequenced in a study of cytomegalovirus exposure and HLA in healthy donors. In the PCR, 60 Vbeta and 13 Jbeta primers were used. Sequencing used immunoSEQ multiplex PCR; TCRdb keeps in-frame clones, though not all of them. The sample yields about 140,000 clones, approximately 79% seen once. The specimen was PBMCs. The origin of the receptors is a woman aged 45-60 years in good health and CMV-seropositive.

This clone was found a few times. This rearrangement joins TRBV6-6 to TRBJ1-2; D perhaps matches TRBD1 (5 bases). Trimming removed 5 bases from V and 6 bases from J, with 16 bases in between. Germline assignment: CDR1 MNHNY and CDR2 SVGAGI (reference sequence). The CDR3 loop spans 14 amino acids. The CDR3 here is CASSDVGRGDGYTF. The CDR3 DNA reads TGTGCCAGCAGTGACGTCGGAAGGGGCGATGGCTACACCTTC.

J is TRBJ2-2 and V is TRBV5-8; tentatively, D is TRBD2 (7 bases). The V gene's germline CDR1 is SGHTS and CDR2 YDEGEE. The CDR3 loop spans 16 amino acids. Between the trimmed V and J ends, which lost 1 base and 5 bases, there was a span of 15 bases. DNA of the CDR3: TGTGCCAGCAGCTTGTACCGGGGGGCGCGAACCGGGGAGCTGTTTTTT. This gives the protein CASSLYRGARTGELFF.

The chain couples TRBV6-1 to TRBJ2-1; 7 bases agree with TRBD1. Trimming removed 6 bases from V and 3 bases from J; junction bases left unmatched: 5. CDR3 length equals 14 residues. Germline lookup yields CDR1 MNHNS and CDR2 SASEGT. The CDR3 spells CASRPTGIYNEQFF. The CDR3 DNA reads as TGTGCCAGCAGACCGACAGGGATCTACAATGAGCAGTTCTTC.

The V gene is TRBV4-1, the J gene TRBJ2-3; a weak D match, TRBD1 (5 bases). CDR1 and CDR2 (germline): MGHRA, YSYEKL. The CDR3 sequence is 14 residues long. The ends were cut back, 4 bases at V and 5 bases at J, with 13 bases in the middle. The CDR3 sequence is CASSLLGDKDTQYF. For the CDR3, the DNA is TGCGCCAGCAGCCTTCTAGGGGATAAAGATACGCAGTATTTT.

This rearrangement joins TRBV15 to TRBJ2-1; 10 bases match TRBD2. There are 18 residues in the CDR3. From germline, CDR1 is LNHNV and CDR2 YYDKDF (reference sequence). V gave up 5 bases and J gave up 1 base; unmatched junction bases: 11. The CDR3 nucleotides are TGTGCCACCAGCCCCCACTTAATAGCGGGGGGATCCTACAATGAGCAGTTCTTC. Its protein is CATSPHLIAGGSYNEQFF.

The chain uses TRBV6-5 and TRBJ1-2, with 9 bases aligning to TRBD1. Germline V gene lookup returns CDR1 MNHEY and CDR2 SVGAGI. The CDR3 runs to 14 residues. The V segment lost 2 bases and the J segment 8 bases; nucleotides outside the gene matches: 6. CDR3 DNA: TGTGCCAGCAGTTACGGGACAGGGATGTCGGGCTACACCTTC. Translation gives CASSYGTGMSGYTF.

This chain uses TRBV7-3 with TRBJ1-1; unclear D gene. V lost 4 bases and J 6 bases, leaving 12 bases between the germline ends. CDR3 length: 13 amino acids. Germline V gene lookup returns CDR1 SGHTA and CDR2 FQGTGA. The CDR3 sequence: CASSSGGDAEAFF. As DNA, the CDR3 is TGTGCCAGCAGCTCTGGCGGGGATGCTGAAGCTTTCTTT.

The chain combines TRBV4-1 with TRBJ1-2, with D hard to call. CDR3 length: 17 amino acids. Germline CDR1 reads MGHRA; CDR2 reads YSYEKL. V lost 3 bases, J lost 2 bases, and 19 bases lay in between. The CDR3 DNA sequence: TGCGCCAGCAGCCACCCAATACAAGCCGGGAAAAACTATGGCTACACCTTC. This encodes CASSHPIQAGKNYGYTF.

The V call is TRBV21-1, the J call TRBJ2-5; the table's D call of TRBD2 was not tested on the DNA. TRBV21-1 is described as a pseudogene. The CDR3 extends over 10 amino acids. The CDR3 sequence: CASRVASWYF. The CDR3, as DNA: TGTGCCAGCAGGGTAGCGTCCTGGTACTTC.

The chain links TRBV6-1 to TRBJ2-5; 8 bases agree with TRBD1. V was clipped by 3 bases and J by 5 bases; unmatched bases: 8. This CDR3 spans 15 amino acids. Germline CDR1 is MNHNS and CDR2 is SASEGT. The CDR3 is CASSDQGAVWETQYF. The CDR3 nucleotides read TGTGCCAGCAGTGATCAGGGGGCAGTTTGGGAGACCCAGTACTTC.

The rearrangement links TRBV9 to TRBJ2-1, with D possibly being TRBD2 (6 bases). CDR3 length equals 18 residues. The germline V gene has CDR1 SGDLS and CDR2 YYNGEE. V was trimmed by 0 bases and J by 0 bases, leaving 16 bases between them. CDR3 protein: CASSVGPLAWSSYNEQFF. The CDR3 DNA reads as TGTGCCAGCAGCGTAGGCCCCCTAGCGTGGAGCTCCTACAATGAGCAGTTCTTC.

With respect to this clone: At the DNA level, this CDR3 is encoded by other sequences in the same sample as well. The chain employs TRBV7-2 and TRBJ1-1; D gene ambiguous. V lost 2 bases to trimming and J lost 3 bases, with 7 bases between them. CDR1 and CDR2 from the germline V gene are SGHTA and FQGNSA. This CDR3 spans 13 amino acids. CDR3 DNA: TGTGCCAGCAGCTTAAGGAGAGACACTGAAGCTTTCTTT. As protein: CASSLRRDTEAFF.

The chain uses TRBV6-5 and TRBJ1-2; D uncertain. The germline V gene encodes CDR1 MNHEY and CDR2 SVGAGI. With 8 bases removed from V and 4 bases from J, the gap between germline ends came to 11 bases. The CDR3 spans 12 residues. CDR3 protein: CASSGYGYGYTF. In DNA, the CDR3 is TGTGCCAGCTCGGGGTATGGCTATGGCTACACCTTC.

This sequence joins TRBV28 and TRBJ1-5, with 8 bases matching TRBD1. J was trimmed by 6 bases and V by 2 bases; bases with no gene match: 3. The CDR3 spans 14 residues. Germline V gene data show CDR1 as MDHEN and CDR2 as SYDVKM. The CDR3 coding sequence is TGTGCCAGCAGTTTAGGACAGGGAGTTCAGCCCCAGCATTTT. Its translation is CASSLGQGVQPQHF.

V gene TRBV19 combines with J gene TRBJ2-7; tentatively, D is TRBD1 (5 bases). Germline CDR1 LNHDA, CDR2 SQIVND (reference sequence). The V and J ends lost 5 bases and 0 bases respectively, with 14 bases between them. The CDR3 has 15 amino acids. The DNA of the CDR3 is TGTGCCAGTAGTTCCCTGACAGCGAACTCCTACGAGCAGTACTTC. Amino acids: CASSSLTANSYEQYF.

This clone was picked up one time. The J gene is TRBJ1-5, the V gene TRBV15; D unclear. The CDR3 contains 16 residues. The V end was cut by 6 bases, the J end by 1 base, with 16 bases between. From germline, CDR1 is LNHNV and CDR2 YYDKDF (reference sequence). CDR3 nucleotide sequence: TGTGCCACCAGGCCCAATGGGGAGGCGAGCAATCAGCCCCAGCATTTT. Translating it yields CATRPNGEASNQPQHF.

This clone was detected only once. The V gene is TRBV2, the J gene TRBJ1-2; maybe TRBD1 (6 bases). Deletions cut 3 bases from V and 5 bases from J, with 13 bases between. This CDR3 is built from 14 residues. Looked up from germline, CDR1 is SNHLY and CDR2 is FYNNEI. The CDR3 reads CASSDRGSGYGYTF. CDR3 nucleotide sequence: TGTGCCAGCAGTGACAGGGGCTCAGGGTATGGCTACACCTTC.

The chain combines TRBV5-4 with TRBJ2-5; perhaps TRBD2 as D (6 bases). The germline V and J ends were trimmed by 4 bases and 1 base, with 17 bases remaining between them. Germline V gene data show CDR1 as SGHNT and CDR2 as YYREEE (reference sequence). This CDR3 region has 16 residues. The CDR3 bases are TGTGCCAGCAGCCCCGGGGACTTGGGCCCCCAAGAGACCCAGTACTTC. Amino acids: CASSPGDLGPQETQYF.

This clone was counted between two and nine times. The V call is TRBV6-5, the J call TRBJ2-6; no clear D gene. Trimming cost V 8 bases and J 0 bases, with 5 bases left between them. Germline loops: CDR1 MNHEY, CDR2 SVGAGI. The CDR3 length is 13 residues. CDR3: CASRASGANVLTF. CDR3 nucleotide sequence: TGTGCCAGCCGAGCCTCTGGGGCCAACGTCCTGACTTTC.

The chain employs TRBV15 and TRBJ2-3; 10 positions agree with TRBD2. Germline V lookup: CDR1 LNHNV, CDR2 YYDKDF (reference sequence). V was clipped by 0 bases and J by 4 bases; unmatched bases: 7. This CDR3 has 17 amino acids. The CDR3 region has the DNA TGTGCCACCAGCAGAGAGGTAGCGGGGGGCGAGGCAGATACGCAGTATTTT. As protein: CATSREVAGGEADTQYF.

The rearrangement uses TRBV5-1 and TRBJ1-2, with a weak D call TRBD1 (5 bases). Germline V gives CDR1 SGHRS, CDR2 YFSETQ. V was clipped by 0 bases and J by 6 bases, with 9 bases between them. The CDR3 is made up of 13 amino acids. The CDR3 spells CASSLGGHDGYTF. Here the CDR3 DNA reads TGCGCCAGCAGCTTGGGGGGCCACGATGGCTACACCTTC. Supplemented by reference TRBV5-1 and TRBJ1-2, the full variable domain reads KAGVTQTPRYLIKTRGQQVTLSCSPISGHRSVSWYQQTPGQGLQFLFEYFSETQRNKGNFPGRFSGRQFSNSRSEMNVSTLELGDSALYLCASSLGGHDGYTFGSGTRLTVV.

This sequence joins TRBV12-5 and TRBJ2-3; 8 bases are shared with TRBD2. The CDR3 length is 17 residues. Germline trimming cut 2 bases from V and 5 bases from J; bases unmatched to any gene: 12. Germline V gives CDR1 LGHNT, CDR2 FRNRAP. The CDR3 loop reads CASGLPLYGGAGDTQYF. As DNA, the CDR3 is TGTGCTAGTGGTTTGCCCCTCTACGGGGGGGCGGGAGATACGCAGTATTTT.

This chain joins TRBV2 and TRBJ2-4; 9 nucleotides line up with TRBD2. Germline trimming cut 5 bases from V and 0 bases from J; bases unmatched to any gene: 5. The CDR3 runs 16 residues. Germline V lookup: CDR1 SNHLY, CDR2 FYNNEI. CDR3 region: CASSSTSGLAKNIQYF. CDR3 nucleotide sequence: TGTGCCAGCAGTTCCACTAGCGGGTTAGCCAAAAACATTCAGTACTTC.

The chain carries TRBV2 and TRBJ2-1; 11 bases line up with TRBD2. Germline V gives CDR1 SNHLY, CDR2 FYNNEI. This CDR3 spans 14 amino acids. With 8 bases clipped from V and 10 bases from J, the junction kept 10 bases outside the gene matches. CDR3 sequence (DNA): TGTGCCAGCGTAGCGGCTAGCGGGGGGACAGAGCAGTTCTTC. This translates into CASVAASGGTEQFF.

The rearrangement uses TRBV19 and TRBJ2-2; D may be TRBD1 (7 bases). Between the trimmed V and J ends, which lost 7 bases and 7 bases, there was a span of 31 bases. The length of the CDR3 is 19 residues. The germline CDR1 and CDR2 sequences are LNHDA and SQIVND (reference sequence). DNA for the CDR3: TGTGCCAGTAATTTGGGGGTGGTCAGGGGGGCCACACCGGTCGGGGAGCTGTTTTTT. Its protein product is CASNLGVVRGATPVGELFF.

The chain links TRBV6-5 to TRBJ2-7, with TRBD1 matching over 8 bases. Germline V CDR1 and CDR2: MNHEY, SVGAGI. V lost 6 bases and J lost 2; bases outside the gene matches: 6. The CDR3 sequence is 14 residues long. CDR3 region: CASRRGQAPYEQYF. The CDR3 DNA follows: TGTGCCAGCAGACGGGGACAGGCCCCCTACGAGCAGTACTTC.

This chain connects TRBV27 to TRBJ1-2; no clear D gene. The V end lost 5 bases, the J end lost 1 base, and 11 bases lay between the germline ends. Germline loops: CDR1 MNHEY, CDR2 SMNVEV (reference sequence). The CDR3 covers 14 residues. CDR3: CASSPRRGNYGYTF. The CDR3 coding sequence is TGTGCCAGCAGTCCCCGGCGGGGTAACTATGGCTACACCTTC.